The present entry profiles one TCR beta chain with its context. This sample was included in a study of memory CD4+ T cells and cytomegalovirus serostatus. Per the original data handling: Out-of-frame sequences were removed, leaving 2,000,000 or so distinct TCRbeta sequences. Libraries were prepared by immunoSEQ multiplex PCR; TCRdb keeps only in-frame clonotypes and omits some of them. V and J calls and clone size are copied from that table; D and trimming were computed from the DNA. The data hold fewer than 50,000 clones, with approximately 79% observed a single time. Single viable CD3+CD4+CD8-CD45RO+ cells were sorted as the memory CD4+ T cells. The CDR3 is 13 residues long. Germline CDR1 reads PRHDT; CDR2 reads FYEKMQ (reference sequence). The V end was cut by 3 bases, the J end by 3 bases, with 7 bases between.

V and J are TRBV13 and TRBJ2-3; no firm D call. The TCR was taken from an adult in good health and CMV-seropositive. The specimen sequenced was memory CD4+ T cells from blood. The CDR3 DNA is TGTGCCAGCAGCTTTCCCGGGACAGATACGCAGTATTTT. This encodes CASSFPGTDTQYF.